The 18 T cell receptor beta chains in this list originate from one sample, sequenced in a study of blood T cell repertoires in COVID-19. The table came from immunoSEQ multiplex PCR; TCRdb's copy has only in-frame clones and leaves some out. Among about 310,000 clones listed, around 86% were seen once. The material sequenced was PBMCs or T cells enriched from blood (not recorded which). The receptors stem from a man aged 60 to 75 who had recovered from COVID-19.

V and J are TRBV23-1 and TRBJ2-2, with 7 nucleotides matching TRBD2. TRBV23-1 is placed among ORFs of uncertain function. This CDR3 has 15 residues. Trimming cost V 6 bases and J 4 bases; bases outside gene matches: 8. The CDR3 region is CASRSGPGGTGELFF. The CDR3 bases are TGCGCCAGCAGGTCAGGACCGGGAGGCACCGGGGAGCTGTTTTTT.

This chain uses TRBV30 with TRBJ2-2, with D unresolved. V lost 0 bases, J lost 4 bases, and 9 bases lay in between. Germline V gene lookup returns CDR1 GTSNPN and CDR2 SVGIG (reference sequence). The CDR3 is 14 amino acids. Written as DNA, the CDR3 is TGTGCCTGGAGTGTACACCCACCCACCGGGGAGCTGTTTTTT. It codes for CAWSVHPPTGELFF. Full variable domain (outside the CDR3, taken from reference TRBV30 and TRBJ2-2): SQTIHQWPATLVQPVGSPLSLECTVEGTSNPNLYWYRQAAGRGLQLLFYSVGIGQISSEVPQNLSASRPQDRQFILSSKKLLLSDSGFYLCAWSVHPPTGELFFGEGSRLTVL.

V is TRBV3-1 (or the pseudogene TRBV3-2) and J is TRBJ2-1, with D perhaps matching TRBD2 (6 bases). Trimming shortened V by 2 bases and J by 0 bases, and 11 bases separated the two germline ends. The CDR3 length is 16 residues. Germline CDR1 reads LGHDT; CDR2 reads YNNKEL (reference sequence). CDR3 sequence (DNA): TGTGCCAGCAGCCAAATAGCGGTTAACTCCTACAATGAGCAGTTCTTC. This gives the protein CASSQIAVNSYNEQFF.

This clone was counted once. This rearrangement joins TRBV28 to TRBJ1-2; TRBD1 matches 11 bases. Germline V gene lookup returns CDR1 MDHEN and CDR2 SYDVKM. Trimming removed 6 bases from V and 8 bases from J; junction bases left unmatched: 5. The CDR3 loop spans 13 amino acids. CDR3 residues: CASSTGTGGGYTF. In DNA, the CDR3 is TGTGCCAGCAGCACCGGGACAGGGGGGGGCTACACCTTC.

Here the CDR3 reads CASSAGPIRGNTIYF. The CDR3 nucleotides are TGCGCCAGCAGCGCTGGTCCTATTCGAGGAAACACCATATATTTT. The chain employs TRBV5-1 and TRBJ1-3, with D unclear. The V gene's germline CDR1 is SGHRS and CDR2 YFSETQ. With 4 bases removed from V and 4 bases from J, the gap between germline ends came to 15 bases. This CDR3 has 15 amino acids. The full variable domain, in which reference TRBV5-1 and TRBJ1-3 provide the parts outside the CDR3, is KAGVTQTPRYLIKTRGQQVTLSCSPISGHRSVSWYQQTPGQGLQFLFEYFSETQRNKGNFPGRFSGRQFSNSRSEMNVSTLELGDSALYLCASSAGPIRGNTIYFGEGSWLTVV.

This chain joins TRBV5-4 and TRBJ2-3; D is possibly TRBD2 (5 bases). V lost 5 bases and J lost 6, with 19 bases in between. The CDR3 has 15 residues. CDR1 and CDR2 from the germline V gene are SGHNT and YYREEE (reference sequence). The CDR3 loop is CASSPTGFTRDTQYF. In DNA form, the CDR3 reads TGTGCCAGCAGTCCTACCGGCTTCACTAGGGATACGCAGTATTTT.

This clone was seen only a few times. The chain recombines TRBV7-8 with TRBJ1-2; 7 positions match TRBD1. CDR1 is SGHVS and CDR2 is FQNEAQ in the germline V gene. The trim removed 5 bases at V and 4 bases at J, leaving 7 bases unmatched. CDR3 length equals 14 residues. The CDR3 sequence is CASSRGQEAYGYTF. Here the CDR3 DNA reads TGTGCCAGCAGCCGAGGACAGGAAGCCTATGGCTACACCTTC.

Only one count was recorded for this clone. The chain recombines TRBV2 with TRBJ2-5; 7 bases align to TRBD1. V was pared by 6 bases and J by 1 base, with 8 bases of the junction left unmatched. The CDR3 is made up of 15 amino acids. CDR1 and CDR2 from the germline V gene are SNHLY and FYNNEI. The CDR3, as DNA: TGTGCCAGCAGCGGACAGGAGTACTTCCAAGAGACCCAGTACTTC. This codes for CASSGQEYFQETQYF.

The J gene is TRBJ2-3, the V gene TRBV10-3, with D tentatively TRBD2 (6 bases). The V and J ends lost 11 bases and 6 bases respectively, with 21 bases between them. Germline CDR1 is ENHRY and CDR2 is SYGVKD. CDR3 size: 14 residues. The CDR3 region has the DNA TGTGCCGGGGCTCGGGGCGGGGATTCTGATACGCAGTATTTT. This encodes CAGARGGDSDTQYF.

The V gene is TRBV5-4, the J gene TRBJ1-6, with 8 bases matching TRBD1. There are 16 residues in the CDR3. Germline CDR1 reads SGHNT; CDR2 reads YYREEE (reference sequence). V trimming: 1 base; J trimming: 10 bases; junction bases outside the gene matches: 10. As DNA, the CDR3 is TGTGCCAGCAGCTTGTTTGGCCGACAGGGGTCCTCACCCCTCCACTTT. Protein: CASSLFGRQGSSPLHF.

The J gene is TRBJ1-6, the V gene TRBV2, with D maybe TRBD1 (6 bases). The CDR3 has 16 residues. The ends were cut back, 9 bases at V and 2 bases at J, with 17 bases in the middle. Germline CDR1 SNHLY, CDR2 FYNNEI. The CDR3 here is CASWSDRITYNSPLHF. CDR3 coding DNA: TGTGCCAGTTGGTCAGACAGGATCACCTATAATTCACCCCTCCACTTT.

The chain is built from TRBV19 and TRBJ1-1; 7 positions match TRBD1. The junction had 4 bases not matched to a gene; V was cut back by 4 bases and J by 2 bases. From germline, CDR1 is LNHDA and CDR2 SQIVND (reference sequence). The CDR3 has 14 residues. In DNA form, the CDR3 reads TGTGCCAGTAGTACCGACAGGGCCAACACTGAAGCTTTCTTT. Translated, it gives CASSTDRANTEAFF.

This rearrangement joins TRBV28 to TRBJ1-5; possible D gene TRBD1, 5 bases. V was clipped by 5 bases and J by 2 bases, with 13 bases between them. Per germline, CDR1 MDHEN and CDR2 SYDVKM. This CDR3 is 15 amino acids long. This CDR3 reads CASSTGVGGNQPQHF. Written as DNA, the CDR3 is TGTGCCAGCAGTACGGGGGTAGGGGGCAATCAGCCCCAGCATTTT. The whole variable domain, filled in from reference TRBV28 and TRBJ1-5, reads DVKVTQSSRYLVKRTGEKVFLECVQDMDHENMFWYRQDPGLGLRLIYFSYDVKMKEKGDIPEGYSVSREKKERFSLILESASTNQTSMYLCASSTGVGGNQPQHFGDGTRLSIL.

This sequence joins TRBV7-3 and TRBJ1-2; perhaps TRBD1 as D (5 bases). CDR3 length: 15 amino acids. The germline V gene encodes CDR1 SGHTA and CDR2 FQGTGA. With 5 bases removed from V and 1 base from J, the gap between germline ends came to 14 bases. The CDR3 DNA is TGTGCCAGCAGCCGATGGGCGGGGGGTAACTATGGCTACACCTTC. It specifies CASSRWAGGNYGYTF. The entire variable domain, with the rest obtained from reference TRBV7-3 and TRBJ1-2, is as follows: GAGVSQTPSNKVTEKGKYVELRCDPISGHTALYWYRQSLGQGPEFLIYFQGTGAADDSGLPNDRFFAVRPEGSVSTLKIQRTERGDSAVYLCASSRWAGGNYGYTFGSGTRLTVV.

J is TRBJ1-5 and V is TRBV6-5; TRBD1 might be the D (5 bases). This CDR3 contains 16 residues. The V and J ends lost 1 base and 4 bases respectively, with 14 bases between them. CDR1 is MNHEY, CDR2 SVGAGI, per germline. CDR3 amino acids: CASSYYPSGVNQPQHF. CDR3 in DNA: TGTGCCAGCAGTTACTACCCCTCGGGGGTTAATCAGCCCCAGCATTTT.

The J gene is TRBJ1-2, the V gene TRBV4-1; TRBD1 matches at 11 bases. Per germline, CDR1 MGHRA and CDR2 YSYEKL. This CDR3 has 15 residues. V shed 1 base, J shed 8 bases, and the junction held 6 bases outside the gene matches. This CDR3 is CASSQGGQGVRGYTF. In DNA, the CDR3 is TGCGCCAGCAGCCAAGGGGGACAGGGGGTACGGGGCTACACCTTC.

The genes are TRBV19 and TRBJ1-2; D call uncertain. V was pared by 5 bases and J by 1 base, with 14 bases between. CDR3 length: 15 amino acids. Per germline, CDR1 LNHDA and CDR2 SQIVND (reference sequence). The CDR3 region is CASSPMTLGNYGYTF. CDR3 in DNA: TGTGCCAGTAGTCCGATGACACTGGGTAACTATGGCTACACCTTC.

This clone came up once. The gene calls are TRBV6-4 and TRBJ2-1, with TRBD2 matching over 12 bases. This CDR3 is built from 19 residues. Germline assignment: CDR1 MRHNA and CDR2 SNTAGT. The V and J ends lost 6 bases and 3 bases, in that order; junction bases with no gene match: 15. CDR3 region: CASSSQRLAGAKGYNEQFF. As DNA, the CDR3 is TGTGCCAGCAGCTCTCAGAGACTAGCGGGAGCAAAGGGCTACAATGAGCAGTTCTTC.